This TCR beta chain appears in the sequencing data of a study of T cell responses to AZD1222 COVID-19 vaccine. Study-wide results and caveats: Females outnumbered males among donors, who were mostly white British; clonal diversity was possibly underestimated.

Researchers grouped second doses given at about 4 or about 12 weeks into one pool. There are 14 residues in the CDR3. Germline V gene data show CDR1 as SEHNR and CDR2 as FQNEAQ (reference sequence). Trimming shortened V by 5 bases and J by 4 bases, and 12 bases separated the two germline ends. In regard to this clone: Its antigen is not known.

The repertoire was sequenced with immunoSEQ multiplex PCR; TCRdb's copy has only in-frame clones and lacks some. The sample lists about 84,000 clones; over 75% were seen once. This sequence originates from an adult who received the AZD1222 COVID-19 vaccine. The sample in question was peripheral blood, obtained 28 days after the second AZD1222 dose. The V call is TRBV7-9, the J call TRBJ1-5, with D possibly TRBD1 on 5 matching bases. The CDR3 reads CASSPPDINQPQHF. For the CDR3, the DNA is TGTGCCAGCAGCCCCCCGGACATAAATCAGCCCCAGCATTTT.